One and the same sample provided the 17 T cell receptor beta chains below, sequenced in a study of cytomegalovirus exposure and HLA in healthy donors (TCRdb year 2017). Libraries were prepared through the immunoSEQ multiplex PCR assay. For the multiplex PCR, a mixture combining 60 forward primers for TCR Vbeta segments and 13 reverse primers for TCR Jbeta segments was used. The table was pulled from immuneACCESS by TCRdb, which kept in-frame rearrangements only. Such tables lose some clones; where checked, under half of the loss comes from unresolved V genes, and the rest has no known cause. Across this sample there are over 120,000 clones, with under 80% seen only once. The top ten constitute roughly 4.5% of the sample. The specimen sequenced was PBMCs. These receptors came from a man between 18 and 29 years old in good health and CMV-seropositive.

The chain recombines TRBV12-2 with TRBJ2-1; no DNA check was done on the table's D call, TRBD1. TRBV12-2 is a documented pseudogene. The CDR3 consists of 18 residues. CDR3 protein: CASRLRGDRGGGRGRGFF. The CDR3 nucleotides are TGTGCAAGTCGCTTAAGGGGGGACAGGGGAGGAGGACGGGGCCGGGGGTTCTTC.

This rearrangement joins TRBV2 to TRBJ1-4; no clear D gene. This CDR3 spans 14 amino acids. V lost 3 bases to trimming and J lost 8 bases, with 13 bases between them. The germline CDR1 and CDR2 sequences are SNHLY and FYNNEI. Written as DNA, the CDR3 is TGTGCCAGCAGTGATCGGGGAAGGTCCGAAAAACTGTTTTTT. Protein product: CASSDRGRSEKLFF. Based on the CDR3 plus reference TRBV2 and TRBJ1-4, the full variable domain is EPEVTQTPSHQVTQMGQEVILRCVPISNHLYFYWYRQILGQKVEFLVSFYNNEISEKSEIFDDQFSVERPDGSNFTLKIRSTKLEDSAMYFCASSDRGRSEKLFFGSGTQLSVL.

The CDR3 region is CASSYAGLSNSPLHF. The CDR3 DNA follows: TGTGCCAGCAGTTACGCAGGGTTAAGTAATTCACCCCTCCACTTT. The J gene is TRBJ1-6, the V gene TRBV6-5; tentative D call: TRBD1 (5 bases). The V and J ends lost 2 bases and 6 bases respectively, with 11 bases between them. The germline V gene has CDR1 MNHEY and CDR2 SVGAGI. The CDR3 consists of 15 residues.

Remarks on this clone: The junction and the germline gene differ at one end; a read error may be behind it. This rearrangement joins TRBV23-1 to TRBJ1-1, with D perhaps TRBD1 (5 bases). TRBV23-1 is marked as an open reading frame, function uncertain. The CDR3 has 11 residues. CDR3 in amino acids: CASSPSKTAPF. The CDR3 DNA reads as TGCGCCAGCAGTCCCTCAAAGACAGCTCCATTT.

This clone was recorded only once. The V call is TRBV5-6, the J call TRBJ2-1; 7 bases line up with TRBD1. With 7 bases clipped from V and 5 bases from J, the junction kept 12 bases outside the gene matches. Germline V gene lookup returns CDR1 SGHDT and CDR2 YYEEEE. This CDR3 spans 15 amino acids. Here the CDR3 reads CASERGLEPNNEQFF. Written as DNA, the CDR3 is TGTGCCAGCGAAAGGGGGCTTGAACCAAACAATGAGCAGTTCTTC.

This chain connects TRBV7-2 to TRBJ2-1, with 7 bases lining up with TRBD2. The ends lost 1 base at V and 12 bases at J; junction bases unmatched: 12. CDR1 and CDR2 from the germline V gene are SGHTA and FQGNSA. This CDR3 has 15 residues. The CDR3 reads CASSLDASGVVPQFF. The CDR3 DNA is TGTGCCAGCAGCTTAGACGCTAGCGGAGTAGTGCCGCAGTTCTTC.

This CDR3 is CASSYGGARNTEAFF. CDR3 DNA: TGTGCCAGCAGTTATGGGGGGGCGCGGAACACTGAAGCTTTCTTT. The chain joins TRBV6-5 to TRBJ1-1; maybe TRBD1 (6 bases). Deletions cut 3 bases from V and 1 base from J, with 12 bases between. This CDR3 is 15 amino acids long. CDR1 and CDR2 (germline): MNHEY, SVGAGI.

V gene TRBV9 combines with J gene TRBJ1-6; D unclear. CDR3 length equals 13 residues. The germline V gene has CDR1 SGDLS and CDR2 YYNGEE. V lost 1 base, J lost 6 bases, and 5 bases lay in between. CDR3 amino acids: CASSVRGNSPLHF. The DNA of the CDR3 is TGTGCCAGCAGCGTACGGGGTAATTCACCCCTCCACTTT.

J is TRBJ2-1 and V is TRBV5-6, with a weak D call TRBD2 (6 bases). V was shortened by 4 bases and J by 0 bases, with 11 bases between the two germline ends. In germline, CDR1 is SGHDT, CDR2 YYEEEE. CDR3 length equals 15 residues. The chain's CDR3 is CASSPRRGSYNEQFF. The CDR3 coding sequence is TGTGCCAGCAGCCCCCGGAGGGGCTCCTACAATGAGCAGTTCTTC. The full variable domain, completed using reference TRBV5-6 and TRBJ2-1, is DAGVTQSPTHLIKTRGQQVTLRCSPKSGHDTVSWYQQALGQGPQFIFQYYEEEERQRGNFPDRFSGHQFPNYSSELNVNALLLGDSALYLCASSPRRGSYNEQFFGPGTRLTVL.

This chain uses TRBV2 with TRBJ1-2; tentatively, D is TRBD1 (5 bases). This CDR3 is 15 amino acids long. Germline V gives CDR1 SNHLY, CDR2 FYNNEI. With 3 bases removed from V and 5 bases from J, the gap between germline ends came to 16 bases. CDR3 DNA sequence: TGTGCCAGCAGTGAGCAGGGATCGACCACATATGGCTACACCTTC. It specifies CASSEQGSTTYGYTF.

The chain recombines TRBV28 with TRBJ2-3; possible D gene TRBD2, 5 bases. Germline V gene data show CDR1 as MDHEN and CDR2 as SYDVKM. The CDR3 contains 15 residues. Trimming removed 4 bases at V and 3 bases at J, with 14 bases between. For the CDR3, the DNA is TGTGCCAGCAGTTCCGAGCGGCGAGGAACAGATACGCAGTATTTT. It encodes CASSSERRGTDTQYF.

Here the CDR3 reads CASSWDRGNWEQYF. The CDR3 DNA sequence: TGTGCCAGCAGTTGGGACAGGGGAAATTGGGAGCAGTACTTC. V gene TRBV7-2 combines with J gene TRBJ2-7; TRBD1 matches at 10 bases. The CDR3 covers 14 residues. CDR1 and CDR2 from the germline V gene are SGHTA and FQGNSA. Trimming removed 6 bases from V and 7 bases from J; junction bases left unmatched: 9.

V gene TRBV6-1 combines with J gene TRBJ2-4; a weak D match, TRBD1 (6 bases). V was cut by 2 bases and J by 8 bases, with 16 bases left in between. The CDR3 spans 15 residues. Germline lookup yields CDR1 MNHNS and CDR2 SASEGT. The CDR3 protein is CASSERDNGRDIQYF. The CDR3 DNA reads TGTGCCAGCAGTGAAAGGGACAACGGTAGAGACATTCAGTACTTC.

J is TRBJ2-5 and V is TRBV5-1; possibly TRBD2 for D (6 bases). V was clipped by 0 bases and J by 3 bases, with 9 bases between them. This CDR3 has 14 residues. Germline V gene lookup returns CDR1 SGHRS and CDR2 YFSETQ. The CDR3 DNA reads TGCGCCAGCAGCTTGGGGCCGGGAGAAGAGACCCAGTACTTC. Its translation is CASSLGPGEETQYF.

This clone was counted a few times. Other DNA sequences within the sample encode an identical CDR3. The chain carries TRBV7-9 and TRBJ1-2; D perhaps matches TRBD1 (5 bases). This CDR3 spans 14 amino acids. Trimming took off 5 bases at V and 8 bases at J, with 18 bases between the two ends. Germline assignment: CDR1 SEHNR and CDR2 FQNEAQ (reference sequence). In DNA, the CDR3 is TGTGCCAGCAGCGCAGACAGTACGTCTTGGGGCTACACCTTC. Translating gives CASSADSTSWGYTF.

The gene calls are TRBV6-1 and TRBJ2-3; 9 bases match TRBD2. Trimming at V came to 7 bases and at J to 0 bases, leaving 5 bases not matched to a gene. The CDR3 contains 15 residues. CDR1 and CDR2 from the germline V gene are MNHNS and SASEGT. In DNA, the CDR3 is TGTGCCAGCACTTTGCTAGCGGGGAGCACAGATACGCAGTATTTT. This sequence encodes CASTLLAGSTDTQYF.

The rearrangement links TRBV28 to TRBJ1-5, with no clear D. CDR1 is MDHEN and CDR2 is SYDVKM in the germline V gene. The CDR3 contains 16 residues. Trimming shortened V by 1 base and J by 6 bases, and 16 bases separated the two germline ends. CDR3 protein: CASSLFLLESSQPQHF. As DNA, the CDR3 is TGTGCCAGCAGTTTATTTTTACTGGAGTCGTCTCAGCCCCAGCATTTT. Full variable domain (rest looked up from reference TRBV28 and TRBJ1-5): DVKVTQSSRYLVKRTGEKVFLECVQDMDHENMFWYRQDPGLGLRLIYFSYDVKMKEKGDIPEGYSVSREKKERFSLILESASTNQTSMYLCASSLFLLESSQPQHFGDGTRLSIL.